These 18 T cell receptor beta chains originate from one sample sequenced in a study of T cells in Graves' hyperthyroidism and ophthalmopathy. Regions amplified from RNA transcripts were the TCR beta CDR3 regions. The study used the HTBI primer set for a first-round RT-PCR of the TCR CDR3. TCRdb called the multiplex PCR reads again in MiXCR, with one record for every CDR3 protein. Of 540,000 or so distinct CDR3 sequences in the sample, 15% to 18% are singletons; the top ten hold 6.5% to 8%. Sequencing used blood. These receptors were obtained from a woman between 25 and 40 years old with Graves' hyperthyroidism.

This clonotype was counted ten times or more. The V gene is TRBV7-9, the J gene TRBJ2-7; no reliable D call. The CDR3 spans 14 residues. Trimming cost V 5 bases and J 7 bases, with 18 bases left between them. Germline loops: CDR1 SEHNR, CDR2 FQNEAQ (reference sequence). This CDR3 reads CASSAQIKEREQYF. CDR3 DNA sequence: TGTGCCAGCAGCGCTCAGATCAAAGAGAGGGAGCAGTACTTC. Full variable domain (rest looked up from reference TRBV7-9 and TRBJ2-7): DTGVSQNPRHKITKRGQNVTFRCDPISEHNRLYWYRQTLGQGPEFLTYFQNEAQLEKSRLLSDRFSAERPKGSFSTLEIQRTEQGDSAMYLCASSAQIKEREQYFGPGTRLTVT.

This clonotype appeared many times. CDR3 amino acids: CASSAGTGSNGYTF. The DNA for the CDR3 is TGTGCCAGCTCTGCCGGGACAGGGTCTAATGGCTACACCTTC. The chain has TRBV18 and TRBJ1-2, with 9 bases that match TRBD1. The CDR3 extends over 14 amino acids. From germline, CDR1 is KGHSH and CDR2 LQKENI. Trimming at V came to 6 bases and at J to 6 bases, leaving 8 bases not matched to a gene.

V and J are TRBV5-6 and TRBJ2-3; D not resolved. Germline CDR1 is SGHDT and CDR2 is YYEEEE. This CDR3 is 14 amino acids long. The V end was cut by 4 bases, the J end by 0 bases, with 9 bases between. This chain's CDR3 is CASSGQASTDTQYF. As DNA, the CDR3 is TGTGCCAGCAGCGGGCAAGCAAGCACAGATACGCAGTATTTT.

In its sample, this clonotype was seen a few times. CDR3 in amino acids: CASLVGVPPYNEQFF. CDR3 nucleotides: TGTGCCAGCTTAGTGGGGGTCCCGCCCTACAATGAGCAGTTCTTC. V gene TRBV7-9 combines with J gene TRBJ2-1; D is possibly TRBD1 or TRBD2 (5 bases each). From germline, CDR1 is SEHNR and CDR2 FQNEAQ (reference sequence). V dropped 8 bases and J dropped 2 bases, with 16 bases sitting between them. The CDR3 covers 15 residues.

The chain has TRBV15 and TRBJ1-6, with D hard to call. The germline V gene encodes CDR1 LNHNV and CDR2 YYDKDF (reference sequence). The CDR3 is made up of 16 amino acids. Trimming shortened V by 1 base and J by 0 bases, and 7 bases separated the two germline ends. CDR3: CATSRGWRSYNSPLHF. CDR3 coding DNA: TGTGCCACCAGCAGAGGGTGGCGCTCCTATAATTCACCCCTCCACTTT.

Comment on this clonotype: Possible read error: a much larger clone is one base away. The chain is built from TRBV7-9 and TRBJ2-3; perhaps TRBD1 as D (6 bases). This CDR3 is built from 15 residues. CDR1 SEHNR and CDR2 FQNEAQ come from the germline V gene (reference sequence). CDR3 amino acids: CASSLAGHYTGTQYF. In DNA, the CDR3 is TGTGCCAGCAGCTTAGCGGGACACTACACAGGTACGCAGTATTTT.

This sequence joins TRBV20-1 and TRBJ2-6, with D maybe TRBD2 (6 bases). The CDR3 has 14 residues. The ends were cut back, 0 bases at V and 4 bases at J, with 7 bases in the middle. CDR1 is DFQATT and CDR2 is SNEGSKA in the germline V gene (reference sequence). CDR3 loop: CSAREEGGANVLTF. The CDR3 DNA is TGCAGTGCTAGAGAGGAGGGGGGGGCCAACGTCCTGACTTTC.

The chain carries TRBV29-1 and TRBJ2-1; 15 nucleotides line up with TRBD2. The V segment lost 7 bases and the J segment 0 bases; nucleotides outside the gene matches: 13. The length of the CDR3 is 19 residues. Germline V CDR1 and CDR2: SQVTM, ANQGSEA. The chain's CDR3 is CSAETGLAGGSRSYNEQFF. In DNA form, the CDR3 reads TGCAGCGCAGAAACCGGACTAGCGGGAGGGTCCCGCTCCTACAATGAGCAGTTCTTC.

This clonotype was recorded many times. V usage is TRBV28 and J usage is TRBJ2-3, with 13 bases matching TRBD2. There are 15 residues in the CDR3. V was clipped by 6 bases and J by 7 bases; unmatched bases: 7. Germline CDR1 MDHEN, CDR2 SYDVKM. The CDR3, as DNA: TGTGCCAGCAGCCCTTGGACTAGCGGGAGTCATACGCAGTATTTT. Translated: CASSPWTSGSHTQYF.

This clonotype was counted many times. The DNA for the CDR3 is TGTGCCAGCAGTTTCCGGGACAGTGCCTACGAGCAGTACTTC. It translates to CASSFRDSAYEQYF. The chain employs TRBV6-1 and TRBJ2-7, with 7 bases aligning to TRBD1. CDR3 length equals 14 residues. Germline CDR1 MNHNS, CDR2 SASEGT. With 5 bases clipped from V and 2 bases from J, the junction kept 6 bases outside the gene matches.

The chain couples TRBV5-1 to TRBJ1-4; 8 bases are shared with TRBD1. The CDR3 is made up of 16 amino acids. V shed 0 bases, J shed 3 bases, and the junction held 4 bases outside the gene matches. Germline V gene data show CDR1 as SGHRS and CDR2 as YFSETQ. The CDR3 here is CASSLVQGQANEKLFF. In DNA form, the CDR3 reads TGCGCCAGCAGCTTGGTCCAGGGACAGGCTAATGAAAAACTGTTTTTT.

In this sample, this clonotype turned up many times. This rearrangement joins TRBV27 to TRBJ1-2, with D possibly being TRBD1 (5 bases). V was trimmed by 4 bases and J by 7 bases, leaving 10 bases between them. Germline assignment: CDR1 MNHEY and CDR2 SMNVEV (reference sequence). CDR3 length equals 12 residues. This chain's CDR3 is CASSSGLTGYTF. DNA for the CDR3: TGTGCCAGCAGTTCGGGACTTACTGGCTACACCTTC.

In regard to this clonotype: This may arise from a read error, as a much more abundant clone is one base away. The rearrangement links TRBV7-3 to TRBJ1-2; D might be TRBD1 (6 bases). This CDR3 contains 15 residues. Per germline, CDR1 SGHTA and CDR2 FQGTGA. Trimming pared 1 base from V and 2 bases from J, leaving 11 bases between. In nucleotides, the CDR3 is TGTGCCAGCAGCTTAAACGGACAGATCAACTATGGCTACACCTTC. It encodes CASSLNGQINYGYTF. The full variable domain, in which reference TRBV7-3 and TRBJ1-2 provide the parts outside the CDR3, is GAGVSQTPSNKVTEKGKYVELRCDPISGHTALYWYRQSLGQGPEFLIYFQGTGAADDSGLPNDRFFAVRPEGSVSTLKIQRTERGDSAVYLCASSLNGQINYGYTFGSGTRLTVV.

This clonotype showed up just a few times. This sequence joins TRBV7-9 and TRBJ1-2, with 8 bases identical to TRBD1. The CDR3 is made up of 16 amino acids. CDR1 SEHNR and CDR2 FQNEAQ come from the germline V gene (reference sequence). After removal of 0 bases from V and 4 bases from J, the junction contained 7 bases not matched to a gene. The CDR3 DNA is TGTGCCAGCAGCTTAGCTGACAGGGGTAATGGCTATGGCTACACCTTC. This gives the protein CASSLADRGNGYGYTF.

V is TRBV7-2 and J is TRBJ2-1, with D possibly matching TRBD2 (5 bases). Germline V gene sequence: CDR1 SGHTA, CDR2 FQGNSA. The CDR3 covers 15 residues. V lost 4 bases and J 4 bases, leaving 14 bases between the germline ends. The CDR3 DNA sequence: TGTGCCAGCAGCTCCCCAGCGGAATTTTACAATGAGCAGTTCTTC. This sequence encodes CASSSPAEFYNEQFF.

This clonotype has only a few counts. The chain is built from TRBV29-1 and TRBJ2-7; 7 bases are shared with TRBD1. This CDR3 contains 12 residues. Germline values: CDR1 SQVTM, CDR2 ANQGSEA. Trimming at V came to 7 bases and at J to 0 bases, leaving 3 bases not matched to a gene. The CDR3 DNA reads TGCAGCGCCGGGACAGACTCCTACGAGCAGTACTTC. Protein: CSAGTDSYEQYF.

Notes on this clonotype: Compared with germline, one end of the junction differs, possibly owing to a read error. The DNA for the CDR3 is TGTGCCAGCGCAACCTCGACCCGGACATCGGGTTTC. It translates to CASATSTRTSGF. The V call is TRBV2, the J call TRBJ2-7, with D possibly being TRBD1 (5 bases). Germline loops: CDR1 SNHLY, CDR2 FYNNEI. The CDR3 loop spans 12 amino acids.

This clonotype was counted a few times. CDR3 in amino acids: CASSPLGRDSYEQYF. The CDR3 nucleotides are TGTGCCAGCTCACCACTTGGCAGGGACTCCTACGAGCAGTACTTC. V and J are TRBV18 and TRBJ2-7, with a possible D match to TRBD1 (5 bases). This CDR3 is 15 amino acids long. CDR1 KGHSH and CDR2 LQKENI come from the germline V gene. V was shortened by 1 base and J by 0 bases, with 10 bases between the two germline ends.